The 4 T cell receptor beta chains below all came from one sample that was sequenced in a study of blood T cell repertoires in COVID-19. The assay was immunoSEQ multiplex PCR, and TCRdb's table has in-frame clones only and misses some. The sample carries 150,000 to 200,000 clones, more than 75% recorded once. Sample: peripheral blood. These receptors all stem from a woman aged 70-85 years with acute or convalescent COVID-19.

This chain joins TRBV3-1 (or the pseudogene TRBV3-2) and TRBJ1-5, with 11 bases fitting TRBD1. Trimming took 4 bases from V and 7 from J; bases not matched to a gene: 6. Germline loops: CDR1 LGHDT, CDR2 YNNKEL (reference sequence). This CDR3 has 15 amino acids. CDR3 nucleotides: TGTGCCAGCAGCCCGTGGACAGGGGGCGGGCAGCCCCAGCATTTT. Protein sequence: CASSPWTGGGQPQHF.

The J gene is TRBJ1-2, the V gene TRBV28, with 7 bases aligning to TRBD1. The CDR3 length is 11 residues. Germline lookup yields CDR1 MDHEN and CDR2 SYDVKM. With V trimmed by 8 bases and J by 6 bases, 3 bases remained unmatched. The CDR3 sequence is CASGTVNGYTF. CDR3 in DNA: TGTGCCAGCGGGACAGTTAATGGCTACACCTTC.

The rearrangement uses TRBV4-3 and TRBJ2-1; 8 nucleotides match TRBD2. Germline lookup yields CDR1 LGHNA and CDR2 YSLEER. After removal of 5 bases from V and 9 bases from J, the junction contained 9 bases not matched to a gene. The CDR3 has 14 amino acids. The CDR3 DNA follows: TGCGCCAGCAGCACCCGCCGGGGGGGCCCTGAGCAGTTCTTC. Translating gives CASSTRRGGPEQFF.

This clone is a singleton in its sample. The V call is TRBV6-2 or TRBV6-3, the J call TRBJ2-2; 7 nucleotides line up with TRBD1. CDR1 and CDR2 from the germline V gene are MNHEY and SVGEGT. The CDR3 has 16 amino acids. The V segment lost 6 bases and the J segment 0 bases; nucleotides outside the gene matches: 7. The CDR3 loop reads CASSPSGTANTGELFF. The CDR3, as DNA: TGTGCCAGCAGCCCTTCCGGGACAGCGAACACCGGGGAGCTGTTTTTT.